These 20 T cell receptor beta chains share one sample of origin, sequenced in a study of T cells in Graves' hyperthyroidism and ophthalmopathy. The investigators amplified TCR beta CDR3 regions from RNA transcripts. HTBI primers were used for first-round RT-PCR of the TCR CDR3. TCRdb analysed the multiplex PCR reads with MiXCR anew, one entry per CDR3 protein. This sample has about 640,000 distinct CDR3 sequences, with around 20% found just once. The sample taken for sequencing was blood. The receptors were gathered from a man younger than 45 with Graves' ophthalmopathy.

This clonotype was seen only a few times. The gene calls are TRBV29-1 and TRBJ1-2; TRBD1 might be the D (5 bases). CDR3 length: 13 amino acids. V was clipped by 4 bases and J by 1 base, with 10 bases between them. Looked up from germline, CDR1 is SQVTM and CDR2 is ANQGSEA. The CDR3 DNA sequence: TGCAGCGTTGTGACAGATTATAACTATGGCTACACCTTC. This codes for CSVVTDYNYGYTF.

V usage is TRBV7-9 and J usage is TRBJ2-1; 9 bases map to TRBD2. Germline loops: CDR1 SEHNR, CDR2 FQNEAQ (reference sequence). V gave up 5 bases and J gave up 15 bases; unmatched junction bases: 8. There are 12 residues in the CDR3. Written as DNA, the CDR3 is TGTGCCAGCAGCACACCGGGACTAGCTTGGTTCTTC. Its translation is CASSTPGLAWFF.

This clonotype was observed a handful of times. V is TRBV19 and J is TRBJ2-1; a weak D match, TRBD2 (6 bases). The CDR3 is 15 amino acids. V shed 8 bases and J shed 0 bases, with 14 bases lying between them. CDR1 is LNHDA, CDR2 SQIVND, per germline (reference sequence). CDR3 in DNA: TGTGCCAGTCAGAGAACTAGCCTCTCCTACAATGAGCAGTTCTTC. Residues: CASQRTSLSYNEQFF.

This clonotype was seen only a few times. V and J are TRBV5-1 and TRBJ2-6; weak D call: TRBD1 (5 bases). From germline, CDR1 is SGHRS and CDR2 YFSETQ. The CDR3 totals 17 residues. The V end lost 4 bases, the J end lost 0 bases, and 14 bases lay between the germline ends. CDR3 region: CASSTETVSSGANVLTF. The CDR3 bases are TGCGCCAGCAGCACAGAGACAGTTAGCTCTGGGGCCAACGTCCTGACTTTC.

The chain links TRBV5-6 to TRBJ1-1; D uncertain. This CDR3 has 15 residues. Germline V lookup: CDR1 SGHDT, CDR2 YYEEEE. Deletions cut 3 bases from V and 1 base from J, with 13 bases between. The CDR3 sequence: CASSSQRGENTEAFF. The CDR3 nucleotides read TGTGCCAGCAGCTCCCAACGAGGTGAGAACACTGAAGCTTTCTTT. Drawing the rest from reference TRBV5-6 and TRBJ1-1, the complete variable domain is DAGVTQSPTHLIKTRGQQVTLRCSPKSGHDTVSWYQQALGQGPQFIFQYYEEEERQRGNFPDRFSGHQFPNYSSELNVNALLLGDSALYLCASSSQRGENTEAFFGQGTRLTVV.

Many counts were recorded for this clonotype. CDR3 coding DNA: TGTGCCAGCAGTGAGAGCGGGAGGGCCCTCAACAATGAGCAGTTCTTC. Protein: CASSESGRALNNEQFF. This sequence joins TRBV2 and TRBJ2-1; 10 bases line up with TRBD2. Looked up from germline, CDR1 is SNHLY and CDR2 is FYNNEI. Losses at the gene ends were 3 bases for V and 5 bases for J; bases not matched to a gene: 7. This CDR3 contains 16 residues.

The chain has TRBV10-3 and TRBJ1-3; D is unclear. This CDR3 spans 12 amino acids. The germline CDR1 and CDR2 sequences are ENHRY and SYGVKD. Trimming removed 2 bases from V and 4 bases from J, with 3 bases in between. The CDR3 region is CAISEVGNTIYF. In nucleotides, the CDR3 is TGTGCCATCAGTGAGGTGGGAAACACCATATATTTT.

This clonotype was picked up one time. The chain recombines TRBV12-3 or TRBV12-4 with TRBJ2-1, with TRBD1 as a possible D gene (5 bases). CDR3 length equals 14 residues. Trimming removed 6 bases at V and 0 bases at J, with 9 bases between. The CDR3 sequence: CASSDSVSYNEQFF. Here the CDR3 DNA reads TGTGCCAGCAGCGACAGTGTCTCCTACAATGAGCAGTTCTTC.

The chain is built from TRBV10-3 and TRBJ1-1; D not certain. The CDR3 runs to 11 residues. Trimming removed 4 bases at V and 4 bases at J, with 4 bases between. CDR1 is ENHRY and CDR2 is SYGVKD in the germline V gene. The CDR3 is CAISASTEAFF. CDR3 DNA: TGTGCCATCAGTGCGTCCACTGAAGCTTTCTTT.

The chain uses TRBV10-3 and TRBJ2-1; 8 nucleotides line up with TRBD2. This CDR3 is 17 amino acids long. CDR1 ENHRY and CDR2 SYGVKD come from the germline V gene. Unmatched junction bases numbered 14, after V lost 10 bases and J lost 0 bases. CDR3 DNA: TGTGCCACAGCAGAAAGACTAGCGAAGAGCTCCTACAATGAGCAGTTCTTC. Residues: CATAERLAKSSYNEQFF.

The table lists this clonotype with many counts. This chain connects TRBV27 to TRBJ2-7, with D possibly matching TRBD2 (5 bases). CDR3 size: 15 residues. The germline V gene encodes CDR1 MNHEY and CDR2 SMNVEV (reference sequence). V lost 2 bases and J 3 bases, leaving 14 bases between the germline ends. The CDR3 DNA is TGTGCCAGCAGTTTAGGTTTTATGGGGAGCTACGAGCAGTACTTC. Its protein is CASSLGFMGSYEQYF.

In this sample, this clonotype turned up many times. This chain uses TRBV12-3 or TRBV12-4 with TRBJ1-5, with TRBD1 identical over 8 bases. The V and J ends lost 6 bases and 3 bases, in that order; junction bases with no gene match: 7. The CDR3 has 15 residues. CDR3 sequence reads: CASREGTGLNQPQHF. Here the CDR3 DNA reads TGTGCCAGCAGAGAAGGGACAGGCCTCAATCAGCCCCAGCATTTT.

This clonotype was found many times. The rearrangement joins TRBV28 to TRBJ1-5, with D perhaps TRBD1 (6 bases). CDR1 MDHEN and CDR2 SYDVKM come from the germline V gene. The CDR3 is 13 amino acids. V lost 6 bases and J 4 bases, leaving 10 bases between the germline ends. CDR3 protein: CASRWTENQPQHF. DNA for the CDR3: TGTGCCAGCAGATGGACAGAGAATCAGCCCCAGCATTTT.

This clonotype was recorded at least ten times. The chain combines TRBV5-1 with TRBJ1-2; TRBD1 matches at 10 bases. The CDR3 is 17 amino acids. The germline V gene has CDR1 SGHRS and CDR2 YFSETQ. V shed 4 bases, J shed 4 bases, and the junction held 13 bases outside the gene matches. This CDR3 is CASSPGQGIGDTYGYTF. CDR3 bases: TGCGCCAGCAGCCCGGGACAGGGGATCGGCGATACCTATGGCTACACCTTC.

This clonotype showed up just a few times. The chain combines TRBV18 with TRBJ2-7, with D maybe TRBD2 (6 bases). The CDR3 is 13 residues long. Germline V lookup: CDR1 KGHSH, CDR2 LQKENI. The V end was cut by 8 bases, the J end by 6 bases, with 17 bases between. In DNA form, the CDR3 reads TGTGCCAGCCACGCGGGGCTGGAGGGCGAGCAGTACTTC. It encodes CASHAGLEGEQYF.

This clonotype was detected only a few times. At one end the junction does not follow the germline gene, possibly because of a read error. This rearrangement joins TRBV19 to TRBJ1-6, with D tentatively TRBD1 (5 bases). The CDR3 spans 15 residues. Germline assignment: CDR1 LNHDA and CDR2 SQIVND (reference sequence). The CDR3 sequence: CASSIQGSYDSPLHF. In nucleotides, the CDR3 is TGTGCCAGTAGTATCCAGGGCTCCTATGATTCACCCCTCCACTTT.

This chain connects TRBV20-1 to TRBJ1-4; unclear D gene. The CDR3 contains 14 residues. Per germline, CDR1 DFQATT and CDR2 SNEGSKA (reference sequence). V was pared by 3 bases and J by 2 bases, with 10 bases between. CDR3 coding DNA: TGCAGTGCTAGGGGAGGGAAGACTAATGAAAAACTGTTTTTT. This codes for CSARGGKTNEKLFF.

The chain carries TRBV6-5 and TRBJ2-5; no clear D gene. Germline-derived CDR1 and CDR2 are MNHEY and SVGAGI. This CDR3 has 15 residues. Trimming removed 0 bases from V and 1 base from J, with 9 bases in between. The CDR3 DNA follows: TGTGCCAGCAGTTACTCGTACTATACCCAAGAGACCCAGTACTTC. Protein product: CASSYSYYTQETQYF.

Only one count was recorded for this clonotype. This rearrangement joins TRBV11-1 to TRBJ2-3; tentative D call: TRBD1 (7 bases). The V end lost 5 bases, the J end lost 1 base, and 16 bases lay between the germline ends. Germline V lookup: CDR1 SGHAT, CDR2 FQDESV (reference sequence). The CDR3 runs 16 residues. The chain's CDR3 is CASSRGAGGGTDTQYF. The DNA of the CDR3 is TGTGCCAGCAGCCGCGGGGCAGGGGGAGGCACAGATACGCAGTATTTT.

This chain links TRBV6-1 with TRBJ2-1; D perhaps matches TRBD2 (7 bases). The germline gives CDR1 MNHNS, CDR2 SASEGT. CDR3 size: 15 residues. V gave up 6 bases and J gave up 9 bases, with 21 bases separating them. DNA of the CDR3: TGTGCCAGCAGCCTAGGGGGTCAGCGGGGAGGTGAGCAGTTCTTC. Translating gives CASSLGGQRGGEQFF.